The 3 T cell receptor beta chains below all came from one sample that was sequenced in a study of blood T cell repertoires in COVID-19. Sequencing used immunoSEQ multiplex PCR; TCRdb keeps in-frame clones, though not all of them. The table includes about 190,000 clones, roughly 80% detected once. Sequencing was carried out using peripheral blood. The receptors derive from a man aged 25-40 years with active or convalescent COVID-19.

The chain recombines TRBV10-3 with TRBJ1-4; the D is unclear. V was cut by 8 bases and J by 8 bases, with 15 bases left in between. Germline V gene sequence: CDR1 ENHRY, CDR2 SYGVKD. This CDR3 region has 13 residues. The CDR3 is CAIRKGPGEKLFF. DNA of the CDR3: TGTGCCATCCGAAAAGGACCGGGGGAAAAACTGTTTTTT.

The chain has TRBV6-6 and TRBJ2-5; D is perhaps TRBD1 (6 bases). CDR3 length equals 15 residues. Trimming shortened V by 2 bases and J by 5 bases, and 15 bases separated the two germline ends. Per the germline V gene, CDR1 is MNHNY and CDR2 is SVGAGI (reference sequence). CDR3 nucleotide sequence: TGTGCCAGCAGTTACCCCCCGACAGGCCTCGAGACCCAGTACTTC. Its translation: CASSYPPTGLETQYF.

V is TRBV2 and J is TRBJ1-3, with 7 bases lining up with TRBD1. From germline, CDR1 is SNHLY and CDR2 FYNNEI. V shed 5 bases, J shed 3 bases, and the junction held 4 bases outside the gene matches. This CDR3 has 14 amino acids. The CDR3 DNA reads as TGTGCCAGCAGTTCGACAGGGTATGGAAACACCATATATTTT. As protein: CASSSTGYGNTIYF.